This T cell receptor (beta chain) was documented in a study of blood T cell repertoires in COVID-19. Under the authors' procedure: Estimation of nucleated cell counts was performed using reference gene primer amplification. The method was immunoSEQ multiplex PCR; TCRdb's version includes in-frame clones alone and lacks a portion of them. V and J calls plus clone size are reproduced from that table; the DNA served to infer D and trimming. Here the sample spans 300,000 to 400,000 clones, 88% being singletons. Germline-derived CDR1 and CDR2 are MDHEN and SYDVKM. Trimming took 6 bases from V and 5 from J; bases not matched to a gene: 11. This CDR3 has 15 residues.

This receptor was identified in a woman in her 70s with COVID-19, enrolled during active disease. Sequenced material: peripheral blood. The chain joins TRBV28 to TRBJ2-5, with TRBD1 matching 8 bases. The DNA of the CDR3 is TGTGCCAGCAGGCCCGGACAGGGAATGTACGAGACCCAGTACTTC. Translation gives CASRPGQGMYETQYF.